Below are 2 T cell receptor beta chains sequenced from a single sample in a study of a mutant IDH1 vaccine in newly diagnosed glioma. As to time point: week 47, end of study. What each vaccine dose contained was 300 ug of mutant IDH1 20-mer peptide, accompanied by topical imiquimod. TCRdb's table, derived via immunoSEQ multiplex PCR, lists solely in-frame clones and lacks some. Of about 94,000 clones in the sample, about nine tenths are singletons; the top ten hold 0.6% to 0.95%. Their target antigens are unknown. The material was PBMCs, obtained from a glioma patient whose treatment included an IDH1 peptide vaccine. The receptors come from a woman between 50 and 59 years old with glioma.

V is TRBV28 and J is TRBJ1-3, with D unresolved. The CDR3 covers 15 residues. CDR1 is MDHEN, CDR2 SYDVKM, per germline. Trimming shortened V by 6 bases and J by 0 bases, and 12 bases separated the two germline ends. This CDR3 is CASSPGRISGNTIYF. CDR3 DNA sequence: TGTGCCAGCAGCCCCGGCCGGATCTCTGGAAACACCATATATTTT.

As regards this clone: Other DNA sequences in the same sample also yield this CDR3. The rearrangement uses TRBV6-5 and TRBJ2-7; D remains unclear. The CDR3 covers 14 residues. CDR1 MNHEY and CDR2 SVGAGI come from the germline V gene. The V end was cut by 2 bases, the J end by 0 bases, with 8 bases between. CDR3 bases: TGTGCCAGCAGTTACGCAACCGGCTCCTACGAGCAGTACTTC. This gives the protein CASSYATGSYEQYF.